These 7 T cell receptor beta chains were sequenced from one sample in a study of blood T cells in healthy people across ages. The authors ran a second PCR of roughly 6 to 12 cycles using a sample-barcoded 5' primer and a J-beta primer mix. TCRdb called the 5' RACE reads again in MiXCR, with one record for every CDR3 protein. The sample has hundreds of thousands of distinct CDR3 sequences; under 45% are singletons. Sequencing used blood. These receptors originate from a man between 60 and 70 years old in good health.

This chain connects TRBV20-1 to TRBJ1-4; D might be TRBD1 (5 bases). V was clipped by 5 bases and J by 8 bases, with 15 bases between them. The CDR3 covers 13 residues. Germline CDR1 is DFQATT and CDR2 is SNEGSKA (reference sequence). The CDR3 here is CSASSGAIEKLFF. The CDR3 DNA follows: TGCAGTGCTTCCTCCGGGGCCATAGAAAAACTGTTTTTT.

V and J are TRBV20-1 and TRBJ1-5; TRBD1 matches 10 bases. The length of the CDR3 is 14 residues. After removal of 6 bases from V and 6 bases from J, the junction contained 8 bases not matched to a gene. Germline V CDR1 and CDR2: DFQATT, SNEGSKA (reference sequence). CDR3 residues: CSANRDRGGQPQHF. CDR3 DNA sequence: TGCAGTGCGAACCGGGACAGGGGTGGTCAGCCCCAGCATTTT.

This clonotype has more than one count but fewer than ten. The V gene is TRBV10-2, the J gene TRBJ2-7; TRBD1 is a possible D gene (6 bases). The CDR3 runs to 13 residues. V dropped 10 bases and J dropped 0 bases, with 13 bases sitting between them. CDR1 is WSHSY, CDR2 SAAADI, per germline. CDR3 coding DNA: TGCGCCACCAAGAGGGGGAGCTCCTACGAGCAGTACTTC. Its translation: CATKRGSSYEQYF.

This CDR3 is CATERTKSTDTQYF. CDR3 DNA: TGTGCCACCGAGAGAACAAAAAGCACAGATACGCAGTATTTT. The chain combines TRBV10-3 with TRBJ2-3; no clear D. V was clipped by 10 bases and J by 0 bases, with 14 bases between them. The germline V gene has CDR1 ENHRY and CDR2 SYGVKD. This CDR3 has 14 amino acids.

The V call is TRBV24-1, the J call TRBJ1-6; possibly TRBD1 for D (6 bases). The V gene lost 2 bases and the J gene lost 7 bases, with 11 bases spanning the gap. From germline, CDR1 is KGHDR and CDR2 SFDVKD. The CDR3 sequence is 15 residues long. CDR3 sequence reads: CATSDSADSNSPLHF. The CDR3 region has the DNA TGTGCCACCAGTGATTCGGCGGACAGCAATTCACCCCTCCACTTT.

In regard to this clonotype: This clone may be a read error of a much larger clone one base away. V and J are TRBV10-3 and TRBJ2-5; D not certain. This CDR3 has 12 amino acids. Deletions cut 0 bases from V and 5 bases from J, with 4 bases between. Germline lookup yields CDR1 ENHRY and CDR2 SYGVKD. The CDR3 DNA reads as TGTGCCATCAGTGAGTCTTGGGAGACCCAGTACTTC. Protein product: CAISESWETQYF.

This clonotype appeared once. The V call is TRBV6-2 or TRBV6-3, the J call TRBJ1-5; D not resolved. The CDR3 has 14 residues. The germline CDR1 and CDR2 sequences are MNHEY and SVGEGT. Deletions cut 5 bases from V and 4 bases from J, with 12 bases between. The CDR3 DNA follows: TGTGCCAGCAGTGTGGCCCTGCAGAATCAGCCCCAGCATTTT. Residues: CASSVALQNQPQHF.